This entry lists 20 T cell receptor beta chains sequenced from one sample in a study of T cell responses to AZD1222 COVID-19 vaccine. Produced via immunoSEQ multiplex PCR; TCRdb's table is partial and in-frame only. The data show 180,000 or so clones, 85% to 95% seen once. The starting material was peripheral blood, obtained on day 0 of AZD1222 vaccination. The origin of the receptors is an adult in good health.

The V call is TRBV5-6, the J call TRBJ1-1, with D possibly TRBD1 on 6 matching bases. Trimming removed 1 base at V and 0 bases at J, with 13 bases between. The CDR3 sequence is 16 residues long. Germline V gives CDR1 SGHDT, CDR2 YYEEEE. The CDR3 here is CASSLRTAALNTEAFF. The CDR3 DNA reads as TGTGCCAGCAGCTTGAGGACAGCAGCCTTGAACACTGAAGCTTTCTTT.

This clone is a singleton in its sample. The chain uses TRBV12-3 or TRBV12-4 and TRBJ1-2; no firm D call. The V end lost 3 bases, the J end lost 1 base, and 3 bases lay between the germline ends. The CDR3 length is 12 residues. CDR3 DNA: TGTGCCAGCAGTTTCAATAACTATGGCTACACCTTC. This gives the protein CASSFNNYGYTF.

The genes are TRBV19 and TRBJ1-1; possible D gene TRBD1, 5 bases. The V and J ends lost 5 bases and 2 bases respectively, with 9 bases between them. Looked up from germline, CDR1 is LNHDA and CDR2 is SQIVND (reference sequence). The CDR3 is made up of 13 amino acids. The CDR3: CASSRTLNTEAFF. CDR3 nucleotide sequence: TGTGCCAGTAGTCGGACATTAAACACTGAAGCTTTCTTT.

The CDR3 bases are TGTGCCAGCAGCTTGAGAAGCCCGCAGGGAAGTCAGCCCCAGCATTTT. Translating gives CASSLRSPQGSQPQHF. J is TRBJ1-5 and V is TRBV5-6, with a possible D match to TRBD1 (5 bases). CDR1 and CDR2 from the germline V gene are SGHDT and YYEEEE. V lost 1 base and J 6 bases, leaving 17 bases between the germline ends. CDR3 length: 16 amino acids.

The J gene is TRBJ1-2, the V gene TRBV4-1; D is possibly TRBD1 (5 bases). Per germline, CDR1 MGHRA and CDR2 YSYEKL. CDR3 size: 15 residues. Between the trimmed V and J ends, which lost 2 bases and 6 bases, there was a span of 16 bases. CDR3 sequence (DNA): TGCGCCAGCAGCCAATTTGAAAGACAGAGCAATGGCTACACCTTC. This translates into CASSQFERQSNGYTF.

The chain's CDR3 is CASSSRKGGKTGELFF. CDR3 bases: TGTGCCAGCAGCTCCCGAAAGGGTGGAAAAACCGGGGAGCTGTTTTTT. This rearrangement joins TRBV7-2 to TRBJ2-2; D remains ambiguous. CDR1 is SGHTA and CDR2 is FQGNSA in the germline V gene. The V gene lost 4 bases and the J gene lost 5 bases, with 17 bases spanning the gap. The CDR3 contains 16 residues.

The chain employs TRBV6-5 and TRBJ2-2; 10 bases are shared with TRBD1. With 5 bases clipped from V and 6 bases from J, the junction kept 3 bases outside the gene matches. Germline CDR1 and CDR2: MNHEY and SVGAGI. This CDR3 comprises 14 residues. In nucleotides, the CDR3 is TGTGCCAGCAGTAGGGGACAGGGGCCCGGGGAGCTGTTTTTT. It specifies CASSRGQGPGELFF.

V usage is TRBV30 and J usage is TRBJ1-2; D may be TRBD1 (5 bases). Germline V lookup: CDR1 GTSNPN, CDR2 SVGIG (reference sequence). Trimming cost V 1 base and J 4 bases, with 7 bases left between them. The CDR3 is 12 amino acids. This CDR3 reads CAWSGQFYGYTF. The CDR3 region has the DNA TGTGCCTGGAGTGGACAGTTCTATGGCTACACCTTC.

V is TRBV21-1 and J is TRBJ2-3; the listed D gene, TRBD2, was not tested against the DNA. TRBV21-1 is designated a pseudogene. The CDR3 spans 18 residues. In DNA, the CDR3 is TGTGCCAGCAGCAACAAGACTAGCGGGAGATTTTCCACAGATACGCAGTATTTT. The encoded protein is CASSNKTSGRFSTDTQYF.

The chain couples TRBV7-8 to TRBJ2-1; D might be TRBD2 (6 bases). The ends were cut back, 2 bases at V and 5 bases at J, with 13 bases in the middle. Germline V CDR1 and CDR2: SGHVS, FQNEAQ. The CDR3 covers 15 residues. CDR3: CASSLTGRAHNEQFF. The CDR3 nucleotides read TGTGCCAGCAGCTTAACCGGGAGAGCCCACAATGAGCAGTTCTTC.

The table lists this clone with a count of one. The chain employs TRBV7-6 and TRBJ2-1; 12 bases fit TRBD2. Germline V lookup: CDR1 SGHVS, CDR2 FNYEAQ. V was pared by 5 bases and J by 7 bases, with 9 bases of the junction left unmatched. There are 16 residues in the CDR3. The CDR3 here is CASSRSSGRAENEQFF. The CDR3 DNA sequence: TGTGCCAGCAGCCGTTCTAGCGGGAGGGCCGAGAATGAGCAGTTCTTC.

Only a few counts were recorded for this clone. The J gene is TRBJ2-3, the V gene TRBV6-4, with D perhaps matching TRBD2 (5 bases). From germline, CDR1 is MRHNA and CDR2 SNTAGT. This CDR3 has 14 residues. V lost 4 bases and J lost 2, with 10 bases in between. CDR3 loop: CASSGSASTDTQYF. The CDR3, as DNA: TGTGCCAGCAGTGGTAGCGCATCCACAGATACGCAGTATTTT.

The chain couples TRBV10-3 to TRBJ2-7; D not certain. The V end was cut by 5 bases, the J end by 5 bases, with 13 bases between. The CDR3 loop spans 13 amino acids. Germline V gene data show CDR1 as ENHRY and CDR2 as SYGVKD. This chain's CDR3 is CAISYVGSDEQYF. The CDR3 coding sequence is TGTGCCATCAGTTATGTAGGGTCCGACGAGCAGTACTTC.

The V gene is TRBV19, the J gene TRBJ1-2; D gene unclear. CDR1 LNHDA and CDR2 SQIVND come from the germline V gene (reference sequence). CDR3 length: 12 amino acids. V lost 9 bases, J lost 4 bases, and 12 bases lay in between. CDR3 coding DNA: TGTGCCAGCCATGCCCTACCCTATGGCTACACCTTC. Translating gives CASHALPYGYTF.

The chain links TRBV12-3 or TRBV12-4 to TRBJ2-7; possible D gene TRBD2, 7 bases. Trimming pared 6 bases from V and 11 bases from J, leaving 20 bases between. The CDR3 extends over 13 amino acids. CDR3 coding DNA: TGTGCCAGCAGCCTACCAAGGGGGGGGCTCGAGTACTTC. It yields the protein CASSLPRGGLEYF.

This clone was seen more than once but under ten times. The genes are TRBV12-3 or TRBV12-4 and TRBJ2-2, with 7 bases fitting TRBD1. This CDR3 spans 13 amino acids. The J segment lost 5 bases and the V segment lost 4 bases, leaving 1 base of the junction unmatched. CDR3: CASSYRGTGELFF. The CDR3 nucleotides read TGTGCCAGCAGTTACAGGGGAACCGGGGAGCTGTTTTTT.

This sequence joins TRBV5-5 and TRBJ1-1; a possible D gene is TRBD1 (5 bases). The V end was cut by 9 bases, the J end by 0 bases, with 21 bases between. The CDR3 is 16 residues long. Germline lookup yields CDR1 SGHKS and CDR2 YYEKEE (reference sequence). This CDR3 is CATARGGGSVNTEAFF. In DNA form, the CDR3 reads TGTGCCACCGCGAGGGGCGGGGGATCCGTGAACACTGAAGCTTTCTTT.

The CDR3 DNA reads as TGCGCCAGCAGCTTGGGTGTGGGACTAGCCTCCTACGAGCAGTACTTC. This codes for CASSLGVGLASYEQYF. The chain couples TRBV5-1 to TRBJ2-7; 9 nucleotides agree with TRBD2. The ends lost 0 bases at V and 0 bases at J; junction bases unmatched: 4. This CDR3 region has 16 residues. Germline V lookup: CDR1 SGHRS, CDR2 YFSETQ.

This chain links TRBV3-1 (or the pseudogene TRBV3-2) with TRBJ2-3, with D unresolved. Per the germline V gene, CDR1 is LGHDT and CDR2 is YNNKEL (reference sequence). The CDR3 totals 14 residues. The V and J ends lost 0 bases and 3 bases respectively, with 7 bases between them. The CDR3 DNA follows: TGTGCCAGCAGCCAAGAGGCCTATACAGATACGCAGTATTTT. Translated, it gives CASSQEAYTDTQYF.

The chain joins TRBV3-1 (or the pseudogene TRBV3-2) to TRBJ1-5; D remains unclear. The CDR3 is 15 amino acids. CDR1 and CDR2 (germline): LGHDT, YNNKEL (reference sequence). V shed 0 bases and J shed 1 base, with 7 bases lying between them. The CDR3 sequence: CASSQDPDSNQPQHF. CDR3 in DNA: TGTGCCAGCAGCCAAGATCCTGACAGCAATCAGCCCCAGCATTTT.